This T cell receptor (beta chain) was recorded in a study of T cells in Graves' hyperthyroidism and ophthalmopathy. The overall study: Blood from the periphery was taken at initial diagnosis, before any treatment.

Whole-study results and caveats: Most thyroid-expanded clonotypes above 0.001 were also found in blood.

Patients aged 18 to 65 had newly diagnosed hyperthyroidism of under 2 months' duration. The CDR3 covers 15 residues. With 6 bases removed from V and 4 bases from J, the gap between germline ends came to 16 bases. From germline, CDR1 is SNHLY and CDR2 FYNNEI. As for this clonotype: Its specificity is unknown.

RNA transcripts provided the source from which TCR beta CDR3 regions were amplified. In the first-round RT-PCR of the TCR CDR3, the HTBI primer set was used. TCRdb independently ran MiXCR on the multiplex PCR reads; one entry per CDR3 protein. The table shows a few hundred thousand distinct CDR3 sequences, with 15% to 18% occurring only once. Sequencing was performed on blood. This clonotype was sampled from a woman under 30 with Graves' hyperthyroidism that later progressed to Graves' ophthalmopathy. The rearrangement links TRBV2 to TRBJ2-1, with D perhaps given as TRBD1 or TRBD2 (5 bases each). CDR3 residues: CASSIPGPTYNEQFF. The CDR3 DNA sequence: TGTGCCAGCAGCATACCGGGACCGACATACAATGAGCAGTTCTTC.